The rows below give T cell receptor beta chains drawn from one sample of a study of neurological immune-mediated disorders. TCRdb recomputed calls from the 5' RACE reads with MiXCR, one row per CDR3 protein. Here the sample spans fewer than 55,000 distinct CDR3 sequences, 12% being singletons. Sequenced: PBMCs. Receptors were obtained from a male donor with HTLV-1-associated myelopathy (HAM/TSP). CDR3s include the opening cysteine and the closing phenylalanine or tryptophan. A D gene is named only where the DNA matches it firmly. Expanded clones are given a class, and other clones once, few, many or no size at all.

v_gene: TRBV28; len: 15; abundance: .; j_gene: TRBJ2-7; d_gene: TRBD1; CDR3aa: CASSLSWTGVEEQYF; CDR3nt: TGTGCCAGCAGTTTATCCTGGACAGGTGTAGAGGAGCAGTACTTC
v_gene: TRBV29-1; len: 14; abundance: many; j_gene: TRBJ2-1; d_gene: .; CDR3aa: CSVDKRVAYNEQFF; CDR3nt: TGCAGCGTTGACAAGCGGGTGGCCTACAATGAGCAGTTCTTC
v_gene: TRBV3-1; len: 14; abundance: many; j_gene: TRBJ2-7; d_gene: .; CDR3aa: CASSPRALGYEQYF; CDR3nt: TGTGCCAGCAGTCCCAGGGCATTGGGCTACGAGCAGTACTTC
v_gene: TRBV5-1; len: 15; abundance: many; j_gene: TRBJ2-3; d_gene: .; CDR3aa: CASSLQGLYTDTQYF; CDR3nt: TGCGCCAGCAGCCTTCAGGGACTGTACACAGATACGCAGTATTTT
v_gene: TRBV10-3; len: 12; abundance: medium-sized; j_gene: TRBJ2-3; d_gene: .; CDR3aa: CAIRSGADTQYF; CDR3nt: TGTGCCATCAGGTCGGGGGCAGATACGCAGTATTTT
v_gene: TRBV6-6; len: 14; abundance: many; j_gene: TRBJ2-1; d_gene: TRBD2; CDR3aa: CASSRASGGLAWFF; CDR3nt: TGTGCCAGCAGTAGGGCTAGCGGGGGTCTTGCGTGGTTCTTC
v_gene: TRBV20-1; len: 14; abundance: few; j_gene: TRBJ2-1; d_gene: .; CDR3aa: CSVGGPRIDNEQFF; CDR3nt: TGCAGTGTCGGGGGGCCGAGAATCGACAATGAGCAGTTCTTC
v_gene: TRBV7-3; len: 12; abundance: many; j_gene: TRBJ2-1; d_gene: .; CDR3aa: CASSLTSDEQFF; CDR3nt: TGTGCCAGCAGCTTAACTTCTGATGAGCAGTTCTTC
v_gene: TRBV5-1; len: 15; abundance: many; j_gene: TRBJ1-5; d_gene: .; CDR3aa: CASSLGQPPNQPQHF; CDR3nt: TGCGCCAGCAGCTTGGGGCAGCCGCCTAATCAGCCCCAGCATTTT
v_gene: TRBV5-1; len: 15; abundance: many; j_gene: TRBJ1-6; d_gene: .; CDR3aa: CASSSLGSPGSPLHF; CDR3nt: TGCGCCAGCAGCTCCCTGGGGTCGCCGGGGTCACCCCTCCACTTT
v_gene: TRBV20-1; len: 17; abundance: many; j_gene: TRBJ2-3; d_gene: TRBD1; CDR3aa: CSARDTRTGGVTDTQYF; CDR3nt: TGCAGTGCTAGAGATACTAGGACAGGGGGCGTCACAGATACGCAGTATTTT
v_gene: TRBV4-3; len: 15; abundance: many; j_gene: TRBJ1-6; d_gene: TRBD1; CDR3aa: CASSRGTGNNSPLHF; CDR3nt: TGCGCCAGCAGCCGTGGGACAGGGAATAATTCACCCCTCCACTTT
v_gene: TRBV7-2; len: 15; abundance: many; j_gene: TRBJ2-3; d_gene: .; CDR3aa: CASSPVGGRTDTQYF; CDR3nt: TGTGCCAGCAGCCCCGTCGGGGGCCGCACAGATACGCAGTATTTT
v_gene: TRBV11-3; len: 13; abundance: many; j_gene: TRBJ2-7; d_gene: .; CDR3aa: CASSPRTVYEQYF; CDR3nt: TGTGCCAGCAGCCCCCGGACAGTCTACGAGCAGTACTTC
v_gene: TRBV7-8; len: 15; abundance: many; j_gene: TRBJ1-1; d_gene: TRBD1; CDR3aa: CASTNPGTGVSEAFF; CDR3nt: TGTGCCAGCACCAATCCGGGGACAGGGGTTTCTGAAGCTTTCTTT
v_gene: TRBV10-3; len: 13; abundance: many; j_gene: TRBJ2-3; d_gene: .; CDR3aa: CAIALGSTDTQYF; CDR3nt: TGTGCCATCGCATTGGGCAGCACAGATACGCAGTATTTT
v_gene: TRBV5-8; len: 13; abundance: few; j_gene: TRBJ1-5; d_gene: .; CDR3aa: CASSSQRNQPQHF; CDR3nt: TGTGCCAGCAGCTCCCAGCGCAATCAGCCCCAGCATTTT
v_gene: TRBV24-1; len: 15; abundance: many; j_gene: TRBJ2-4; d_gene: .; CDR3aa: CATSGGGLAKNIQYF; CDR3nt: TGTGCCACCAGTGGGGGGGGGCTAGCCAAAAACATTCAGTACTTC
v_gene: TRBV5-5; len: 14; abundance: many; j_gene: TRBJ2-7; d_gene: TRBD1; CDR3aa: CASSWGQPTYEQYF; CDR3nt: TGTGCCAGCAGCTGGGGACAGCCAACCTACGAGCAGTACTTC
v_gene: TRBV5-1; len: 13; abundance: .; j_gene: TRBJ1-2; d_gene: .; CDR3aa: CASSFDGYYGYTF; CDR3nt: TGCGCCAGCAGCTTCGACGGCTACTATGGCTACACCTTC
v_gene: TRBV20-1; len: 14; abundance: many; j_gene: TRBJ1-5; d_gene: .; CDR3aa: CSARDSRGEQPQHF; CDR3nt: TGCAGTGCCCGAGACAGCAGGGGAGAACAGCCCCAGCATTTT
v_gene: TRBV5-1; len: 15; abundance: many; j_gene: TRBJ2-5; d_gene: .; CDR3aa: CASSENPTGQETQYF; CDR3nt: TGCGCCAGCAGCGAGAATCCGACAGGCCAAGAGACCCAGTACTTC
v_gene: TRBV6-4; len: 13; abundance: many; j_gene: TRBJ1-6; d_gene: .; CDR3aa: CASSDSGDSPLHF; CDR3nt: TGTGCCAGCAGTGACTCCGGAGATTCACCCCTCCACTTT
v_gene: TRBV7-9; len: 16; abundance: many; j_gene: TRBJ2-4; d_gene: TRBD1; CDR3aa: CASSTAWTGSGNIQYF; CDR3nt: TGTGCCAGCAGCACTGCCTGGACAGGGAGTGGAAACATTCAGTACTTC
v_gene: TRBV20-1; len: 12; abundance: many; j_gene: TRBJ2-2; d_gene: .; CDR3aa: CSASSGTGELFF; CDR3nt: TGCAGTGCTAGTTCAGGGACCGGGGAGCTGTTTTTT
v_gene: TRBV6-5; len: 14; abundance: many; j_gene: TRBJ1-2; d_gene: .; CDR3aa: CASSYAPPGYGYTF; CDR3nt: TGTGCCAGCAGTTACGCCCCACCCGGGTACGGCTACACCTTC
v_gene: TRBV3-1; len: 12; abundance: many; j_gene: TRBJ1-1; d_gene: .; CDR3aa: CASSRVNTEAFF; CDR3nt: TGTGCCAGCAGCCGCGTGAACACTGAAGCTTTCTTT
v_gene: TRBV20-1; len: 15; abundance: .; j_gene: TRBJ1-5; d_gene: .; CDR3aa: CSARTAGRRDQPQHF; CDR3nt: TGCAGTGCCCGGACGGCCGGCAGGAGAGATCAGCCCCAGCATTTT
v_gene: TRBV28; len: 14; abundance: many; j_gene: TRBJ1-1; d_gene: TRBD1; CDR3aa: CASSLQGADTEAFF; CDR3nt: TGTGCCAGCAGTTTACAGGGGGCTGACACTGAAGCTTTCTTT
v_gene: TRBV7-2; len: 15; abundance: many; j_gene: TRBJ2-5; d_gene: TRBD1; CDR3aa: CASSLGNDRGATQYF; CDR3nt: TGTGCCAGCAGCTTAGGGAACGACAGGGGTGCGACCCAGTACTTC
v_gene: TRBV12-3/TRBV12-4; len: 18; abundance: many; j_gene: TRBJ1-5; d_gene: TRBD1; CDR3aa: CASSLASFRGGRNQPQHF; CDR3nt: TGTGCCAGCAGTTTAGCGTCGTTTCGAGGGGGCCGAAATCAGCCCCAGCATTTT
v_gene: TRBV5-1; len: 14; abundance: many; j_gene: TRBJ1-1; d_gene: .; CDR3aa: CASSLQGFDTEAFF; CDR3nt: TGCGCCAGCAGCTTACAGGGTTTCGACACTGAAGCTTTCTTT
v_gene: TRBV12-3/TRBV12-4; len: 15; abundance: many; j_gene: TRBJ2-5; d_gene: .; CDR3aa: CASSLGRSLQETQYF; CDR3nt: TGTGCCAGCAGTTTGGGACGGAGCTTACAAGAGACCCAGTACTTC
v_gene: TRBV3-1; len: 13; abundance: many; j_gene: TRBJ2-5; d_gene: .; CDR3aa: CASSPGHQETQYF; CDR3nt: TGTGCCAGCAGCCCAGGACATCAAGAGACCCAGTACTTC
v_gene: TRBV6-1; len: 14; abundance: .; j_gene: TRBJ1-3; d_gene: .; CDR3aa: CASSETHSGNTIYF; CDR3nt: TGTGCCAGCAGTGAAACGCACTCTGGAAACACCATATATTTT
v_gene: TRBV7-9; len: 15; abundance: few; j_gene: TRBJ2-1; d_gene: TRBD1; CDR3aa: CASSLGQGALHEQFF; CDR3nt: TGTGCCAGCAGCTTAGGACAGGGGGCTCTGCATGAGCAGTTCTTC
v_gene: TRBV6-5; len: 13; abundance: many; j_gene: TRBJ1-1; d_gene: .; CDR3aa: CASSYGTGVTTFF; CDR3nt: TGTGCCAGCAGTTACGGGACCGGGGTAACGACTTTCTTT
v_gene: TRBV5-1; len: 13; abundance: many; j_gene: TRBJ2-3; d_gene: .; CDR3aa: CASKTRLADTQYF; CDR3nt: TGCGCCAGCAAGACTAGACTGGCAGATACGCAGTATTTT
v_gene: TRBV28; len: 12; abundance: many; j_gene: TRBJ1-3; d_gene: .; CDR3aa: CASSFFGNTIYF; CDR3nt: TGTGCCAGCAGTTTTTTTGGAAACACCATATATTTT
v_gene: TRBV5-1; len: 17; abundance: few; j_gene: TRBJ2-1; d_gene: TRBD1; CDR3aa: CASSFKIGTVNYNEQFF; CDR3nt: TGCGCCAGCAGCTTCAAAATCGGGACAGTTAACTACAATGAGCAGTTCTTC
v_gene: TRBV2; len: 16; abundance: medium-sized; j_gene: TRBJ2-7; d_gene: .; CDR3aa: CASSSGGPGQSYEQYF; CDR3nt: TGTGCCAGCAGTTCGGGGGGGCCGGGACAGTCCTACGAGCAGTACTTC
v_gene: TRBV6-1; len: 15; abundance: .; j_gene: TRBJ2-1; d_gene: .; CDR3aa: CASSELLGSYNEQFF; CDR3nt: TGTGCCAGCAGTGAACTGCTGGGCTCCTACAATGAGCAGTTCTTC
v_gene: TRBV12-3/TRBV12-4; len: 13; abundance: .; j_gene: TRBJ2-5; d_gene: .; CDR3aa: CASSLGLLGTQYF; CDR3nt: TGTGCCAGCAGTTTAGGACTATTGGGGACCCAGTACTTC
v_gene: TRBV5-1; len: 13; abundance: many; j_gene: TRBJ2-1; d_gene: .; CDR3aa: CASSSDPSGEQFF; CDR3nt: TGCGCCAGCAGCTCCGACCCCAGCGGTGAGCAGTTCTTC
v_gene: TRBV7-6; len: 13; abundance: many; j_gene: TRBJ2-7; d_gene: .; CDR3aa: CASSLNSPSKQYF; CDR3nt: TGTGCCAGCAGCTTAAACAGTCCTAGTAAGCAGTACTTC
v_gene: TRBV4-3; len: 14; abundance: many; j_gene: TRBJ2-7; d_gene: .; CDR3aa: CASSQGGRPNEQYF; CDR3nt: TGCGCCAGCAGCCAAGGAGGGAGGCCTAACGAGCAGTACTTC
v_gene: TRBV9; len: 13; abundance: many; j_gene: TRBJ1-5; d_gene: .; CDR3aa: CASSPGGNQPQHF; CDR3nt: TGTGCCAGCAGCCCGGGGGGCAATCAGCCCCAGCATTTT
v_gene: TRBV29-1; len: 14; abundance: .; j_gene: TRBJ1-2; d_gene: .; CDR3aa: CSATDPARLGGYTF; CDR3nt: TGCAGCGCCACCGATCCTGCCAGGCTCGGAGGCTACACCTTC
v_gene: TRBV11-3; len: 16; abundance: many; j_gene: TRBJ2-7; d_gene: .; CDR3aa: CASSFSLQEFSYEQYF; CDR3nt: TGTGCCAGCAGCTTCTCCCTGCAGGAGTTCTCCTACGAGCAGTACTTC
v_gene: TRBV4-3; len: 16; abundance: many; j_gene: TRBJ2-7; d_gene: TRBD1; CDR3aa: CASSQDIGTGVHEQYF; CDR3nt: TGCGCCAGCAGCCAAGATATCGGGACAGGGGTCCACGAGCAGTACTTC
v_gene: TRBV5-1; len: 17; abundance: many; j_gene: TRBJ2-3; d_gene: TRBD2; CDR3aa: CASSLGLATISTDTQYF; CDR3nt: TGCGCCAGCAGCCTAGGACTAGCGACCATTAGCACAGATACGCAGTATTTT